The present T cell receptor (beta chain) was sequenced within a study of T cell repertoires in cytomegalovirus infection (dated by TCRdb to about 2019). Study-level background: The peptide stimulations were aimed at well-studied HLA-B-restricted epitopes as well as recently identified HLA-C-restricted CMV epitopes, whose presentation resists viral immunomodulation. Because public TCR beta signatures pointed to carriage of CMV infection together with the matching HLA type, the HLA type of each donor mattered for the analysis.

Overall study results and their limits: Cumulative frequency of public TCR beta family members discriminated carriers of CMV infection plus the relevant HLA type in this cohort and an independent approximately 370-donor cohort. The ex vivo response was dominated by HLA-C-restricted CMV-specific TCR beta clonotypes, and the single most frequent clonotype in two of eight donors was supplied by these HLA-C-restricted clonotypes.

The sequencer was an Illumina HiSeq 1500. The public reads were quality trimmed at Q25 with fastp and then assembled into clones with MiXCR by TCRdb, keeping productive beta chains. Rows are combined by CDR3 protein, so each entry shows the most common genes and DNA. Within this sample are over 100,000 distinct CDR3 sequences, with roughly 30% of them counted one time only. The ten largest clonotypes hold about 81% of the sample. The germline V and J ends show losses of 4 bases and 10 bases respectively, and no gene match explains 12 bases of the junction. From its cysteine to its phenylalanine, the CDR3 spans 14 amino acids. CDR3 DNA is the only sequence kept; it has 42 bases, read in frame from the first base. From a lookup of the germline V gene (reference sequence), CDR1 and CDR2 are DFQATT and SNEGSKA. According to the study, the label for this sample's treatment or condition signals: in vitro stimulation with specific CMV peptide epitopes to enrich CMV-specific T cells.

This clonotype appeared many times. It has no known antigen specificity. Per-nucleotide qualities are absent, and no much larger clonotype sits a single base away. The V and J genes are TRBV20-1 and TRBJ2-3; 9 bases in between match TRBD1. This material consisted of CD8+ T cells from cultured PBMCs, taken from culture after CMV antigen stimulation. This TCR came from a human donor in good health (CMV status not recorded). Some clones in this sample may be carry-over from other donors' samples. In nucleotide form, the sequence is TGCAGTGCTACGGACAGGGGAAACATCGGGCCGCAGTATTTT. Its protein is CSATDRGNIGPQYF.